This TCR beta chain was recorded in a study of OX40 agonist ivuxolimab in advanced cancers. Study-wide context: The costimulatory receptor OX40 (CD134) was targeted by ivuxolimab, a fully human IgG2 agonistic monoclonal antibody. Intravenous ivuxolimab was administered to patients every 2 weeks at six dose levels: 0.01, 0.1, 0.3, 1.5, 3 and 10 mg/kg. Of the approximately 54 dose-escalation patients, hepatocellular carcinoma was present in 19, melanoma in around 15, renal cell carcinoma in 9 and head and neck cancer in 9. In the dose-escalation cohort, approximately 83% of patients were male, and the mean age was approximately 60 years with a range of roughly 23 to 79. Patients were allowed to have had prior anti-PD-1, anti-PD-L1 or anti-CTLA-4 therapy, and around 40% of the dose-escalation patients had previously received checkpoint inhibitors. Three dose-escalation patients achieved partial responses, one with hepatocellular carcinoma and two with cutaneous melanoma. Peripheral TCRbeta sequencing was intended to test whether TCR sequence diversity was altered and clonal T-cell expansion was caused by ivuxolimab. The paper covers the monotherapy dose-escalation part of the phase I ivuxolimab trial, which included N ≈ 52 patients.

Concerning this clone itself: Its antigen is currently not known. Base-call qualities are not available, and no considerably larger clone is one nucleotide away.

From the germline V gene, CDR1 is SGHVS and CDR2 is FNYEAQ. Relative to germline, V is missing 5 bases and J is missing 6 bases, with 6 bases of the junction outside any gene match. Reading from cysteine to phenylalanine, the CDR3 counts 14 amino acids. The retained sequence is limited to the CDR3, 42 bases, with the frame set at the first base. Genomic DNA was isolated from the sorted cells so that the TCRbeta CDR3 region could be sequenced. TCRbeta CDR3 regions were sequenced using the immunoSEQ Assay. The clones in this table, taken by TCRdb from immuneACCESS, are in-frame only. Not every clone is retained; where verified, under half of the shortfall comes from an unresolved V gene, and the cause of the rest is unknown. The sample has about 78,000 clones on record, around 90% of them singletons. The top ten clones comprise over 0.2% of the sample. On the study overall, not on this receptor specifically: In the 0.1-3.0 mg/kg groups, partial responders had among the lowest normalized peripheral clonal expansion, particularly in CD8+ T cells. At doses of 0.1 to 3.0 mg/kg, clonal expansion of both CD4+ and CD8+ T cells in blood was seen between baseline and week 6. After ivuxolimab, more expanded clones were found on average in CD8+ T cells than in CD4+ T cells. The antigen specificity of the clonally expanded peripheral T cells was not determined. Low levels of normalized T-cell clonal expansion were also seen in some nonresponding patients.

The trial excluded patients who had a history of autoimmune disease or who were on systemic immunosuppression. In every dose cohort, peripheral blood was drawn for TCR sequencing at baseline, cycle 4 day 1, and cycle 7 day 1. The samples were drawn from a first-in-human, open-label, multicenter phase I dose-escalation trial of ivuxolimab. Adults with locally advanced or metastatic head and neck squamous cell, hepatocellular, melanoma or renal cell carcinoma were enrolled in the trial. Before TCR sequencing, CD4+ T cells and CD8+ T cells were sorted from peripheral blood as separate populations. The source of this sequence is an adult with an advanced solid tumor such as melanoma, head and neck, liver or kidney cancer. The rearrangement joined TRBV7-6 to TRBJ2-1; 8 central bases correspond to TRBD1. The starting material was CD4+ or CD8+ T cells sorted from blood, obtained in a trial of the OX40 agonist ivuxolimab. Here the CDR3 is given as CASSLTTGGNEQFF. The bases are TGTGCCAGCAGCCTCACTACAGGGGGCAATGAGCAGTTCTTC.